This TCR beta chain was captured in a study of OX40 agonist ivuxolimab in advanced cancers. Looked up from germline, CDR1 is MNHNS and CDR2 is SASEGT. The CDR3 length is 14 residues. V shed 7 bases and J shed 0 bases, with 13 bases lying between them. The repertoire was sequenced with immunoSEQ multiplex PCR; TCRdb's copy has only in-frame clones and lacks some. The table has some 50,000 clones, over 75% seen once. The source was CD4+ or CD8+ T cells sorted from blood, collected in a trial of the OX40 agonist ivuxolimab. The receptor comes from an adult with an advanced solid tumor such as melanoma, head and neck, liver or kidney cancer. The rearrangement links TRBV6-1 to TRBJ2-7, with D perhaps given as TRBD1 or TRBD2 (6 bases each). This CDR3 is CASTAGHLSYEQYF. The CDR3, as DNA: TGTGCCAGCACTGCGGGACACCTCTCCTACGAGCAGTACTTC.